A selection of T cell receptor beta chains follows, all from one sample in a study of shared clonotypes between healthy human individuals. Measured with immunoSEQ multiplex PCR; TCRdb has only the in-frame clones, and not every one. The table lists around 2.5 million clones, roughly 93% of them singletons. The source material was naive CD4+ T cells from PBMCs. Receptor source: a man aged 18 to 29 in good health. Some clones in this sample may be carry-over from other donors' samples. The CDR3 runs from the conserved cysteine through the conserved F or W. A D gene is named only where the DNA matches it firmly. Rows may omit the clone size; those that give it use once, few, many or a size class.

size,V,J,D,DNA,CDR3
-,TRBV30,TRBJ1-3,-,TGTGCCTGGCAGACCGGGACATCCCTAAGGGGGTCTGGAAACACCATATATTTT,CAWQTGTSLRGSGNTIYF
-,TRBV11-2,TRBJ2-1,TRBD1,TGTGCCAGCAGAGTCCGAGACAGGGTTTTCAATGAGCAGTTCTTC,CASRVRDRVFNEQFF
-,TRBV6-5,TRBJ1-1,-,TGTGCCAGCAGCCCCCGACAGGAGGCTGAAGCTTTCTTT,CASSPRQEAEAFF
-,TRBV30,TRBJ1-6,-,TGTGCCTGCCCATTAGGGCTGGAGAGAGGGAATAATTCACCCCTCCACTTT,CACPLGLERGNNSPLHF
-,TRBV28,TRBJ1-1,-,TGTGCCAGCAGTTTAAGGGAAACTGTGGGCGAAGCTTTCTTT,CASSLRETVGEAFF
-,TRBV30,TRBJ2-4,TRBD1,TGTGCCTGGAGTGTACAGACAGGGGGATCCAAAAACATTCAGTACTTC,CAWSVQTGGSKNIQYF
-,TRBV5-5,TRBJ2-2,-,TGTGCCAGCAGCTTCTCTTTTGGGTCAGGTTCGAACACCGGGGAGCTGTTTTTT,CASSFSFGSGSNTGELFF
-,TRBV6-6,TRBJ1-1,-,TGTGCCAGCAGGACGGGTGGACGCATGAACACTGAAGCTTTCTTT,CASRTGGRMNTEAFF
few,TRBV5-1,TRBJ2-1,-,TGCGCCAGCAGCTTGGAAAGCTACAATGAGCAGTTCTTC,CASSLESYNEQFF
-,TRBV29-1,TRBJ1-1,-,TGCAGCGTTCCCCCTGTTGGGGGAAAAGCTTTCTTT,CSVPPVGGKAFF
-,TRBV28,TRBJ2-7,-,TGTGCCAGCAGTCGAAAGGGGACGGCGGTAATTGTGGAGCAGTACTTC,CASSRKGTAVIVEQYF
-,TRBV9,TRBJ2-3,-,TGTGCCAGCAGCGTGGGCGGGGAAAGCACAGATACGCAGTATTTT,CASSVGGESTDTQYF
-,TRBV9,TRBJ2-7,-,TGTGCCAGCAGCGTAGTTTCGGGAACAGTAAGCGAGCAGTACTTC,CASSVVSGTVSEQYF
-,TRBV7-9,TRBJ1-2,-,TGTGCCAGCAGCTTAGCGGCGTCAGGCTACACCTTC,CASSLAASGYTF
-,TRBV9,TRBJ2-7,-,TGTGCCAGCAGCGCGGGACCGAAAAACTACGAGCAGTACTTC,CASSAGPKNYEQYF
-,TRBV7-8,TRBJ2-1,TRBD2,TGTGCCAGCAGCTTCCACCTAGCGGGAGCGTCCTACAATGAGCAGTTCTTC,CASSFHLAGASYNEQFF
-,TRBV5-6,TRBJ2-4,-,TGTGCCAGCTCCTCGCCCTCGACAGTAGCCAAAAACATTCAGTACTTC,CASSSPSTVAKNIQYF
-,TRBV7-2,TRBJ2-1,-,TGTGCCAGCCTCTCTGGCGGGCGGAATGAGCAGTTCTTC,CASLSGGRNEQFF
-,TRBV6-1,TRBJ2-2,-,TGTGCCAGTCACCGGGACACCCTCACCGGGGAGCTGTTTTTT,CASHRDTLTGELFF
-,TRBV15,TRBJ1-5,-,TGTGCCACCAGCAGAGACCCCGCCAGAGGCAATCAGCCCCAGCATTTT,CATSRDPARGNQPQHF
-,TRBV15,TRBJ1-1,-,TGTGCCACCAGCAGAGCAGAGAACACTGAAGCTTTCTTT,CATSRAENTEAFF
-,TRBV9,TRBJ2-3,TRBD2,TGTGCCAGCAGCGTAGGTAGCGGGAGGGCGGCAGATACGCAGTATTTT,CASSVGSGRAADTQYF
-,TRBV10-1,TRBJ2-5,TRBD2,TGCGCCAGCAGTGAGTCCCTAGCGGGAAGGTGGGAGACCCAGTACTTC,CASSESLAGRWETQYF
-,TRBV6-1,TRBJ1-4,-,TGTGCCAGCAGTGGGGGGGTCCCGGGACGAGAAAAACTGTTTTTT,CASSGGVPGREKLFF
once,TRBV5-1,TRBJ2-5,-,TGCGCCAGCAGCTTGGGAGGGTCGGGGCAAGAGACCCAGTACTTC,CASSLGGSGQETQYF
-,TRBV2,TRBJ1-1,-,TGTGCCAGCAGTGAAAACACCAACACTGAAGCTTTCTTT,CASSENTNTEAFF
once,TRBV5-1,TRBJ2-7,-,TGCGCCAGCAGCTTGGGGCACTTACCCACCTACGAGCAGTACTTC,CASSLGHLPTYEQYF
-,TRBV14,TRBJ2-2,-,TGTGCCAGCAGCAAACAAGCCCCGTCGGCCGGGGAGCTGTTTTTT,CASSKQAPSAGELFF
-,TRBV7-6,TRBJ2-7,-,TGTGCCAGCAGCTTAGCTACGGGACTTCAGTACGAGCAGTACTTC,CASSLATGLQYEQYF
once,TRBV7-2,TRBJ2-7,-,TGTGCCAGCAGCTTAAGAGGGCCCTACGAGCAGTACTTC,CASSLRGPYEQYF
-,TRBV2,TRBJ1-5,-,TGTGCCAGCAGCCTGGGTGGGCAGGGGAATCAGCCCCAGCATTTT,CASSLGGQGNQPQHF
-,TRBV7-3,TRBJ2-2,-,TGTGCCAGCAGACGGGAATCTTCTGGGGAGCTGTTTTTT,CASRRESSGELFF
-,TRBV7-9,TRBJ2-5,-,TGTGCCAGCAGCTTGTACGGCCGGGACCAAGAGACCCAGTACTTC,CASSLYGRDQETQYF
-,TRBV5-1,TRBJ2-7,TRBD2,TGCGCCAGCAGCTTGGGGGCGGGAGGGCCGGGGAACGAGCAGTACTTC,CASSLGAGGPGNEQYF
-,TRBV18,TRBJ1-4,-,TGTGCCAGCTCACCGGGACAATCCAATGAAAAACTGTTTTTT,CASSPGQSNEKLFF
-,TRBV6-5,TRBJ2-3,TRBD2,TGTGCCAGCAGAGGGCTAGCGGGAAGGACGCAGTATTTT,CASRGLAGRTQYF
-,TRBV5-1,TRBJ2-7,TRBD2,TGCGCCAGCAGCTTGACTAGCGGGATAAAAGCCTCCGAGCAGTACTTC,CASSLTSGIKASEQYF
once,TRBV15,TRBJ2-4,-,TGTGCCACCAGCAGAGAGGGGTACATTCAGTACTTC,CATSREGYIQYF
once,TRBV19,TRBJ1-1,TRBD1,TGTGCCAGTAGTACCACAGGGGGCTGGACTGAAGCTTTCTTT,CASSTTGGWTEAFF
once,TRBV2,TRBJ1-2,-,TGTGCCAGCAGGTCGGACAGCGATGGCTACACCTTC,CASRSDSDGYTF
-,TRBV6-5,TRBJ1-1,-,TGTGCCAGCAGTTACTCTTGGGGAGAGACCGAAGCTTTCTTT,CASSYSWGETEAFF
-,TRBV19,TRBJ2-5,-,TGTGCCAGTAGTAGCCTGGTGGGGGAGACCCAGTACTTC,CASSSLVGETQYF
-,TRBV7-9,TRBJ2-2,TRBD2,TGTGCCAGCAGCCAAGGGACTAGCGGGAGTTTCGGGGAGCTGTTTTTT,CASSQGTSGSFGELFF
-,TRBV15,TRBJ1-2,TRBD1,TGTGCCACCAGCGGATCGGGACAGAGTAACTATGGCTACACCTTC,CATSGSGQSNYGYTF
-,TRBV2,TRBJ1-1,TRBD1,TGTGCCAGCGCGGGACAGGCGAACACTGAAGCTTTCTTT,CASAGQANTEAFF
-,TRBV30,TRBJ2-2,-,TGTGCCTGGAAAACAGGGAACACCGGGGAGCTGTTTTTT,CAWKTGNTGELFF
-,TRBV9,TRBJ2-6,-,TGTGCCAGCAGCGTCACAGGGAGCACTGGGGCCAACGTCCTGACTTTC,CASSVTGSTGANVLTF
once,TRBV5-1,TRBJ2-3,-,TGCGCCAGCAGCTTCGGTTTAGGCACAGATACGCAGTATTTT,CASSFGLGTDTQYF
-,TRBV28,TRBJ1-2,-,TGTGCCAGCAGTTTTTTTCGATCAGCCACCCTATACTATGGCTACACCTTC,CASSFFRSATLYYGYTF
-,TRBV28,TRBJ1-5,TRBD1,TGTGCCAGCAGCTCTCCCACGACAAGGGGGCGGGGTCAGCCCCAGCATTTT,CASSSPTTRGRGQPQHF
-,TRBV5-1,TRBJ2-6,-,TGCGCCAGCAGCTTGGTAACGGGGTTTAACTCTGGGGCCAACGTCCTGACTTTC,CASSLVTGFNSGANVLTF
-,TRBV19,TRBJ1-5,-,TGTGCCAGTAGATCAGTTACGAATCAGCCCCAGCATTTT,CASRSVTNQPQHF
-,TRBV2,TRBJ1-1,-,TGTGCCAGCAGTGAAGAGAGGACGAACACTGAAGCTTTCTTT,CASSEERTNTEAFF
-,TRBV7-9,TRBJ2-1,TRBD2,TGTGCCAGCAGCTACCGGACTAGCGGTCAGGGGAGGAATGAGCAGTTCTTC,CASSYRTSGQGRNEQFF
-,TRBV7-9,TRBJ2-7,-,TGTGCCAGCAGCTTAGGCGAGGGTCGATCGGGCGAGCAGTACTTC,CASSLGEGRSGEQYF